What follows describes a single T cell receptor beta chain. The sample comes from a study of blood T cell repertoires in COVID-19. The CDR3 is made up of 16 amino acids. Germline V gene data show CDR1 as SGDLS and CDR2 as YYNGEE. Trimming shortened V by 0 bases and J by 7 bases, and 19 bases separated the two germline ends. Only in-frame clones appear in the TCRdb table, and some are missing; sequencing was by immunoSEQ multiplex PCR. The sample gives roughly 200,000 clones, 80% to 90% of which show up once; approximately 10% is in the top ten. This chain joins TRBV9 and TRBJ2-5; tentative D call: TRBD2 (6 bases). Material for sequencing was peripheral blood. This receptor was identified in a woman over 75 with COVID-19, enrolled during active disease. CDR3 sequence (DNA): TGTGCCAGCAGCGTAGCTACGTCTGGAGGGATGGGGACCCAGTACTTC. As protein: CASSVATSGGMGTQYF.